This note documents a single T cell receptor beta chain sequence. The antigen remains unidentified. This specimen comes from a study of T cells in Graves' hyperthyroidism and ophthalmopathy. Amplification targeted TCR beta CDR3 regions from RNA transcripts. The HTBI set primed first-round TCR CDR3 RT-PCR. Using its own MiXCR run on the multiplex PCR reads, TCRdb lists one record per CDR3 protein. The sample records fewer than 550,000 distinct CDR3 sequences, around 14% being singletons. Study observations and caveats: Through a model of 13 V-J features, ophthalmopathy was separated from stable hyperthyroidism.

Diagnoses were established using clinical symptoms, serum thyroxine and TRAb, thyroid ultrasound and orbital computed tomography. V gave up 4 bases and J gave up 3 bases, with 16 bases separating them. Germline loops: CDR1 SGHDT, CDR2 YYEEEE. CDR3 length equals 15 residues. Sequenced: blood. The chain combines TRBV5-6 with TRBJ1-1; no clear D. This TCR was recovered from a woman younger than 35 with Graves' hyperthyroidism. CDR3 loop: CASSPGISSHTEAFF. DNA for the CDR3: TGTGCCAGCAGCCCGGGTATTTCATCGCACACTGAAGCTTTCTTT.